These 21 T cell receptor beta chains share one sample of origin, sequenced in a study of blood T cells in healthy people across ages. Through a sample-barcoded 5' primer and a J-beta primer mix, a second PCR was run for roughly 6 to 12 cycles. TCRdb ran MiXCR on the 5' RACE reads and lists one entry per CDR3 protein. The repertoire has roughly 800,000 distinct CDR3 sequences, around 34% of them found once; the top ten carry 13%. The sample taken for sequencing was blood. The source is a man aged 18 to 29 in good health.

This clonotype was seen repeatedly, ten times or more. In nucleotides, the CDR3 is TGTGCCAGCAGTTTGAATCCCAGAGGTGAGGAGCAGTACTTC. Protein product: CASSLNPRGEEQYF. The genes are TRBV27 and TRBJ2-5; D gene ambiguous. The CDR3 totals 14 residues. The germline V gene has CDR1 MNHEY and CDR2 SMNVEV (reference sequence). V lost 3 bases, J lost 11 bases, and 19 bases lay in between.

The chain is built from TRBV12-3 or TRBV12-4 and TRBJ1-2; TRBD1 might be the D (5 bases). Trimming took off 1 base at V and 8 bases at J, with 17 bases between the two ends. The CDR3 runs 15 residues. The CDR3 DNA is TGTGCCAGCAGTTTAGGGCCCGAGGGGCCTTGGGGCTACACCTTC. Encoded protein: CASSLGPEGPWGYTF.

V and J are TRBV7-2 and TRBJ2-1; TRBD2 agrees at 7 bases. The CDR3 is made up of 16 amino acids. Per the germline V gene, CDR1 is SGHTA and CDR2 is FQGNSA. V gave up 0 bases and J gave up 4 bases; unmatched junction bases: 6. The CDR3 here is CASSLASGERYNEQFF. Written as DNA, the CDR3 is TGTGCCAGCAGCTTAGCCAGCGGGGAGCGTTACAATGAGCAGTTCTTC.

In this sample, this clonotype turned up a few times. The chain couples TRBV20-1 to TRBJ1-5; TRBD1 matches 10 bases. Germline loops: CDR1 DFQATT, CDR2 SNEGSKA (reference sequence). The CDR3 covers 13 residues. V shed 4 bases, J shed 6 bases, and the junction held 3 bases outside the gene matches. In DNA, the CDR3 is TGCAGTGCTAAGGGACAGGGGACTCAGCCCCAGCATTTT. Protein sequence: CSAKGQGTQPQHF.

This clonotype was observed a handful of times. The V call is TRBV7-6, the J call TRBJ2-1, with D maybe TRBD2 (6 bases). TRBJ2-7 matches the DNA end more closely, so the J call is doubtful. Germline V gives CDR1 SGHVS, CDR2 FNYEAQ. The CDR3 totals 17 residues. CDR3: CASSLLGGKSSYNEQYF. The DNA for the CDR3 is TGTGCCAGCAGCTTACTCGGGGGAAAGAGCTCCTACAATGAGCAGTACTTC.

The J gene is TRBJ2-7, the V gene TRBV4-3; weak D call: TRBD1 (5 bases). The CDR3 is made up of 19 amino acids. With 0 bases removed from V and 2 bases from J, the gap between germline ends came to 23 bases. Per the germline V gene, CDR1 is LGHNA and CDR2 is YSLEER. The CDR3 DNA follows: TGCGCCAGCAGCCAAGATAACGCAGGGTACGAGAAGGGGACCTACGAGCAGTACTTC. Protein: CASSQDNAGYEKGTYEQYF.

A few counts support this clonotype. The chain combines TRBV11-2 with TRBJ2-5; a weak D match, TRBD1 (5 bases). With 6 bases removed from V and 11 bases from J, the gap between germline ends came to 28 bases. This CDR3 has 16 amino acids. Germline lookup yields CDR1 SGHAT and CDR2 FQNNGV. The CDR3 sequence is CASRDRQGISRNEQYF. CDR3 nucleotides: TGTGCCAGCAGGGATAGGCAGGGTATTAGTAGGAATGAGCAGTACTTC.

Points on this clonotype: A much bigger clone sits one base away, suggesting this may be a read error. The genes are TRBV29-1 and TRBJ2-5, with TRBD2 identical over 8 bases. Per the germline V gene, CDR1 is SQVTM and CDR2 is ANQGSEA. After removal of 4 bases from V and 11 bases from J, the junction contained 15 bases not matched to a gene. This CDR3 comprises 14 residues. The CDR3 DNA follows: TGCAGCGTTGCCCAGCGGGAGACTTACAATGAGCAGTACTTC. It encodes CSVAQRETYNEQYF.

This sequence joins TRBV3-1 and TRBJ1-1; 7 bases align to TRBD1. The ends lost 1 base at V and 7 bases at J; junction bases unmatched: 6. Germline CDR1 and CDR2: LGHDT and YNNKEL (reference sequence). The CDR3 runs 14 residues. Here the CDR3 reads CASSQAGGGVEAFF. The CDR3 region has the DNA TGTGCCAGCAGCCAAGCAGGGGGGGGTGTTGAAGCTTTCTTT. The full variable domain, completed using reference TRBV3-1 and TRBJ1-1, is DTAVSQTPKYLVTQMGNDKSIKCEQNLGHDTMYWYKQDSKKFLKIMFSYNNKELIINETVPNRFSPKSPDKAHLNLHINSLELGDSAVYFCASSQAGGGVEAFFGQGTRLTVV.

The table lists this clonotype with a count of one. The V gene is TRBV27, the J gene TRBJ2-5; no firm D call. This CDR3 spans 14 amino acids. The ends were cut back, 3 bases at V and 1 base at J, with 9 bases in the middle. Germline values: CDR1 MNHEY, CDR2 SMNVEV (reference sequence). As DNA, the CDR3 is TGTGCCAGCAGTTTCAAGCGTACCCAAGAGACCCAGTACTTC. It specifies CASSFKRTQETQYF.

This clonotype was seen more than once but under ten times. CDR3 coding DNA: TGCGCCAGCAGTTACGGTTGGGACCAGGGGACTGAAGCTTTCTTT. It specifies CASSYGWDQGTEAFF. The V gene is TRBV5-1, the J gene TRBJ1-1; D may be TRBD1 (6 bases). This CDR3 is 15 amino acids long. Germline CDR1 SGHRS, CDR2 YFSETQ. With 5 bases removed from V and 5 bases from J, the gap between germline ends came to 19 bases.

This rearrangement joins TRBV21-1 to TRBJ2-1; the D call in the table, TRBD1, was not verified against the DNA. TRBV21-1 corresponds to a pseudogene. There are 20 residues in the CDR3. The CDR3 is CASSKAQLPGLMGNYNEQFF. The DNA of the CDR3 is TGTGCCAGCAGCAAAGCGCAACTCCCCGGGCTCATGGGGAATTACAATGAGCAGTTCTTC.

Note on this clonotype: This could be a read error, since a much larger clone is one nucleotide away. The J gene is TRBJ2-7, the V gene TRBV20-1; D is possibly TRBD2 (5 bases). The germline CDR1 and CDR2 sequences are DFQATT and SNEGSKA (reference sequence). CDR3 size: 10 residues. The CDR3 spells CGWVGNEQYF. The CDR3 DNA reads TGCGGATGGGTCGGGAATGAGCAGTACTTC.

The gene calls are TRBV20-1 and TRBJ1-5, with D possibly matching TRBD1 (6 bases). Trimming shortened V by 6 bases and J by 0 bases, and 18 bases separated the two germline ends. The length of the CDR3 is 16 residues. CDR1 and CDR2 (germline): DFQATT, SNEGSKA (reference sequence). This chain's CDR3 is CSAKGGGHYSNQPQHF. The DNA for the CDR3 is TGCAGTGCCAAGGGTGGGGGACACTATAGCAATCAGCCCCAGCATTTT.

The chain recombines TRBV28 with TRBJ2-1; no clear D gene. V dropped 7 bases and J dropped 13 bases, with 17 bases sitting between them. The CDR3 covers 12 residues. The germline V gene has CDR1 MDHEN and CDR2 SYDVKM. CDR3 in DNA: TGTGCCAGCACTCGTTCAGAAGAGACCCAGTTCTTC. Encoded protein: CASTRSEETQFF.

The V and J genes are TRBV20-1 and TRBJ2-5; D call uncertain. Germline-derived CDR1 and CDR2 are DFQATT and SNEGSKA (reference sequence). V dropped 2 bases and J dropped 3 bases, with 16 bases sitting between them. The CDR3 extends over 15 amino acids. This CDR3 reads CSARPPRYEEETQYF. Written as DNA, the CDR3 is TGCAGTGCTAGACCACCACGGTACGAGGAAGAGACCCAGTACTTC.

The chain joins TRBV20-1 to TRBJ2-5; 7 bases are a match to TRBD2. Germline CDR1 and CDR2: DFQATT and SNEGSKA (reference sequence). CDR3 size: 14 residues. V was clipped by 1 base and J by 3 bases; unmatched bases: 5. The DNA of the CDR3 is TGCAGTGCTAGAGTCGGGGGGTTTGAAGAGACCCAGTACTTC. This gives the protein CSARVGGFEETQYF.

A note on this clonotype: This may be a read error: a much more frequent sequence differs by one nucleotide. The chain recombines TRBV4-2 with TRBJ2-3; D is undetermined. Germline loops: CDR1 LGHNA, CDR2 YNFKEQ. The CDR3 totals 15 residues. This CDR3 reads CTSSQDPTSTDTQYF. The CDR3 DNA reads TGTACCAGCAGCCAAGATCCGACTAGCACAGATACGCAGTATTTT.

This chain joins TRBV7-9 and TRBJ2-3; D ambiguous. In germline, CDR1 is SEHNR, CDR2 FQNEAQ (reference sequence). V lost 3 bases and J 3 bases, leaving 13 bases between the germline ends. This CDR3 contains 15 residues. CDR3 in DNA: TGTGCCAGCAGCTTGGGTCTATACGAGACAGATACGCAGTATTTT. It yields the protein CASSLGLYETDTQYF.

This clonotype was found a few times. The chain links TRBV4-3 to TRBJ1-4, with D possibly being TRBD1 (5 bases). This CDR3 spans 17 amino acids. Trimming took 2 bases from V and 5 from J, leaving 18 bases between them. Germline V lookup: CDR1 LGHNA, CDR2 YSLEER. CDR3: CASSQYNTGAPNEKLFF. CDR3 coding DNA: TGCGCCAGCAGCCAATATAATACAGGTGCCCCAAATGAAAAACTGTTTTTT.

Notes on this clonotype: The junction differs from germline at one of its ends, possibly a read error. The J gene is TRBJ2-3, the V gene TRBV6-5; tentative D call: TRBD2 (7 bases). This CDR3 region has 15 residues. CDR1 and CDR2 from the germline V gene are MNHEY and SVGAGI. The CDR3, as DNA: TGTGCCGGCAGTTACTCAGGACTAGGGGGAGATACGCAGTATTTT. As protein: CAGSYSGLGGDTQYF.